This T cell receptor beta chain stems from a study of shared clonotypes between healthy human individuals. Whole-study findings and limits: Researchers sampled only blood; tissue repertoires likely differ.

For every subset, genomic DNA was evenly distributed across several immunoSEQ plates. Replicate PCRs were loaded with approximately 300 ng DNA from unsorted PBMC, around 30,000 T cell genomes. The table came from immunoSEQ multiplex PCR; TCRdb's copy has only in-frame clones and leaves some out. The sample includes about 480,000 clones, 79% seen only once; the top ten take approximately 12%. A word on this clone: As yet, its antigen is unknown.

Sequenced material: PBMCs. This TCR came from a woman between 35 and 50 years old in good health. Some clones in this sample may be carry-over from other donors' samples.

The CDR3 here is CASSQDGANEKLFF. CDR3 DNA sequence: TGTGCCAGCAGCCAAGACGGTGCTAATGAAAAACTGTTTTTT. J is TRBJ1-4 and V is TRBV4-2; D unclear. Germline V gives CDR1 LGHNA, CDR2 YNFKEQ. The CDR3 loop spans 14 amino acids. Between the trimmed V and J ends, which lost 0 bases and 3 bases, there was a span of 5 bases.